The rows below give T cell receptor beta chains drawn from one sample of a study of CD8+ T cells in alopecia areata. Only in-frame clones appear in the TCRdb table, and some are missing; sequencing was by immunoSEQ multiplex PCR. The sample consists of around 190,000 clones, 45% to 65% of them appearing once. This specimen consisted of CD4+ T cells sorted from blood, obtained at week 4, from a patient treated with tofacitinib. The receptors come from a human donor with alopecia areata. Each CDR3 is given with its conserved first and last residue. A D gene is named only where the DNA matches it firmly. For some rows the clone size is stated as once, few or many, or as a class when expanded; others skip it.

V gene: TRBV29-1
CDR3 length: 13
J gene: TRBJ1-5
clone size: .
D gene: .
CDR3 DNA: TGCAGCGTTGGGTGGGGGGCTCATCAGCCCCAGCATTTT
CDR3 protein: CSVGWGAHQPQHF

V gene: TRBV6-5
CDR3 length: 15
J gene: TRBJ2-3
clone size: .
D gene: .
CDR3 DNA: TGTGCCAGCAGTTACGTTGCGGGGCCCACAGATACGCAGTATTTT
CDR3 protein: CASSYVAGPTDTQYF

V gene: TRBV29-1
CDR3 length: 12
J gene: TRBJ2-1
clone size: .
D gene: .
CDR3 DNA: TGCAGCGTTGAAAAGGTCTACAATGAGCAGTTCTTC
CDR3 protein: CSVEKVYNEQFF

V gene: TRBV14
CDR3 length: 14
J gene: TRBJ2-4
clone size: .
D gene: .
CDR3 DNA: TGTGCCAGCAGCCAAGACGGCCCCACGGACATTCAGTACTTC
CDR3 protein: CASSQDGPTDIQYF

V gene: TRBV4-1
CDR3 length: 15
J gene: TRBJ2-5
clone size: .
D gene: TRBD2
CDR3 DNA: TGCGCCAGCAGCCTATCCGGGACTAGCGAGGAGACCCAGTACTTC
CDR3 protein: CASSLSGTSEETQYF

V gene: TRBV29-1
CDR3 length: 15
J gene: TRBJ1-4
clone size: .
D gene: .
CDR3 DNA: TGCAGCGTTGGGGTGCGGGGAGCAACTAATGAAAAACTGTTTTTT
CDR3 protein: CSVGVRGATNEKLFF

V gene: TRBV6-5
CDR3 length: 16
J gene: TRBJ2-6
clone size: .
D gene: .
CDR3 DNA: TGTGCCAGCAGTTATCAAGGAGACTCTGGGGCCAACGTCCTGACTTTC
CDR3 protein: CASSYQGDSGANVLTF

V gene: TRBV30
CDR3 length: 13
J gene: TRBJ2-4
clone size: .
D gene: .
CDR3 DNA: TGTGCCTGGAGCGCCGGACTCGCAAACATTCAGTACTTC
CDR3 protein: CAWSAGLANIQYF

V gene: TRBV28
CDR3 length: 11
J gene: TRBJ2-7
clone size: .
D gene: .
CDR3 DNA: TGTGCCAGCAGTAGTTCTCGCGAGCAGTACTTC
CDR3 protein: CASSSSREQYF

V gene: TRBV5-1
CDR3 length: 14
J gene: TRBJ2-1
clone size: .
D gene: TRBD2
CDR3 DNA: TGCGCCAGCAGCCCACTAGCGGGAGTCAATGAGCAGTTCTTC
CDR3 protein: CASSPLAGVNEQFF

V gene: TRBV30
CDR3 length: 11
J gene: TRBJ1-2
clone size: .
D gene: .
CDR3 DNA: TGTGCCTGGGCCAGGGGCTATGGCTACACCTTC
CDR3 protein: CAWARGYGYTF

V gene: TRBV27
CDR3 length: 14
J gene: TRBJ2-3
clone size: .
D gene: .
CDR3 DNA: TGTGCCAGCAGTTTAGGTCCGTTTACAGATACGCAGTATTTT
CDR3 protein: CASSLGPFTDTQYF

V gene: TRBV29-1
CDR3 length: 13
J gene: TRBJ2-4
clone size: .
D gene: .
CDR3 DNA: TGCAGCGGGTCGGACGGACCCAAAAACATTCAGTACTTC
CDR3 protein: CSGSDGPKNIQYF

V gene: TRBV29-1
CDR3 length: 15
J gene: TRBJ2-3
clone size: .
D gene: .
CDR3 DNA: TGCAGCGTTGAGCCCAGTAGCGGTTACACAGATACGCAGTATTTT
CDR3 protein: CSVEPSSGYTDTQYF

V gene: TRBV2
CDR3 length: 12
J gene: TRBJ1-4
clone size: .
D gene: .
CDR3 DNA: TGTGCCTCTCGGCAGGATAATGAAAAACTGTTTTTT
CDR3 protein: CASRQDNEKLFF

V gene: TRBV4-1
CDR3 length: 14
J gene: TRBJ2-2
clone size: .
D gene: .
CDR3 DNA: TGCGCCAGCAGCCAAGACAGAGGGACCGGGGAGCTGTTTTTT
CDR3 protein: CASSQDRGTGELFF

V gene: TRBV19
CDR3 length: 13
J gene: TRBJ1-2
clone size: .
D gene: .
CDR3 DNA: TGTGCCAGTAGTATCAAGGAGCTCTATGGCTACACCTTC
CDR3 protein: CASSIKELYGYTF

V gene: TRBV5-1
CDR3 length: 15
J gene: TRBJ1-1
clone size: once
D gene: .
CDR3 DNA: TGCGCCAGCACCAATGGACAGCTGGGGAACACTGAAGCTTTCTTT
CDR3 protein: CASTNGQLGNTEAFF

V gene: TRBV5-1
CDR3 length: 14
J gene: TRBJ2-7
clone size: .
D gene: .
CDR3 DNA: TGCGCCAGCAGCTTGGTACAGAGTCTCAACGAGCAGTACTTC
CDR3 protein: CASSLVQSLNEQYF

V gene: TRBV28
CDR3 length: 12
J gene: TRBJ2-7
clone size: few
D gene: .
CDR3 DNA: TGTGCCAGCGGGGACTCGGCCTACGAGCAGTACTTC
CDR3 protein: CASGDSAYEQYF

V gene: TRBV29-1
CDR3 length: 16
J gene: TRBJ2-2
clone size: few
D gene: TRBD2
CDR3 DNA: TGCAGCGTTGGGACTAGTGCTCCCTCGAACACCGGGGAGCTGTTTTTT
CDR3 protein: CSVGTSAPSNTGELFF

V gene: TRBV6-5
CDR3 length: 14
J gene: TRBJ2-5
clone size: .
D gene: TRBD2
CDR3 DNA: TGTGCCAGCAGCCCCAGCGGGAGAGGCGAGACCCAGTACTTC
CDR3 protein: CASSPSGRGETQYF

V gene: TRBV7-3
CDR3 length: 13
J gene: TRBJ2-5
clone size: few
D gene: .
CDR3 DNA: TGTGCCAGCAGCTTTTCCAACCAAGAGACCCAGTACTTC
CDR3 protein: CASSFSNQETQYF

V gene: TRBV29-1
CDR3 length: 12
J gene: TRBJ2-1
clone size: few
D gene: .
CDR3 DNA: TGCAGCGTTGGTAGCGCTTACAATGAGCAGTTCTTC
CDR3 protein: CSVGSAYNEQFF

V gene: TRBV2
CDR3 length: 11
J gene: TRBJ1-2
clone size: .
D gene: .
CDR3 DNA: TGTGCCAGCAGTATTAGTTATGGCTACACCTTC
CDR3 protein: CASSISYGYTF

V gene: TRBV30
CDR3 length: 12
J gene: TRBJ1-1
clone size: .
D gene: .
CDR3 DNA: TGTGCCTGGAGGTCGACGGAAATCGAAGCTTTCTTT
CDR3 protein: CAWRSTEIEAFF

V gene: TRBV7-6
CDR3 length: 15
J gene: TRBJ2-5
clone size: once
D gene: TRBD1
CDR3 DNA: TGTGCCAGCAGCGCCACAGGGGGCGCGGTAGAGACCCAGTACTTC
CDR3 protein: CASSATGGAVETQYF

V gene: TRBV7-9
CDR3 length: 16
J gene: TRBJ2-1
clone size: .
D gene: .
CDR3 DNA: TGTGCCAGCAGCGTGGTTCAGGGGGGAGGCGTGGATGAGCAGTTCTTC
CDR3 protein: CASSVVQGGGVDEQFF

V gene: TRBV30
CDR3 length: 11
J gene: TRBJ2-7
clone size: .
D gene: TRBD1
CDR3 DNA: TGTGCCTGGAGCGCAGGGGGCTTCGAGTACTTC
CDR3 protein: CAWSAGGFEYF

V gene: TRBV18
CDR3 length: 16
J gene: TRBJ1-5
clone size: .
D gene: TRBD1
CDR3 DNA: TGTGCCAGCTCACCTAGGGGGCTGGAGGGCAATCAGCCCCAGCATTTT
CDR3 protein: CASSPRGLEGNQPQHF

V gene: TRBV5-4
CDR3 length: 14
J gene: TRBJ2-7
clone size: few
D gene: .
CDR3 DNA: TGTGCCAGCAGCTTGGTAGGGGCGAGCTACGAGCAGTACTTC
CDR3 protein: CASSLVGASYEQYF

V gene: TRBV29-1
CDR3 length: 13
J gene: TRBJ2-7
clone size: .
D gene: TRBD2
CDR3 DNA: TGCAGCGTGGAGACTAGCGGGAGTGCCGAGCAGTACTTC
CDR3 protein: CSVETSGSAEQYF

V gene: TRBV29-1
CDR3 length: 12
J gene: TRBJ2-7
clone size: .
D gene: TRBD2
CDR3 DNA: TGCAGCGGGCGGGAGGGCCCCAACGAGCAGTACTTC
CDR3 protein: CSGREGPNEQYF

V gene: TRBV29-1
CDR3 length: 13
J gene: TRBJ2-5
clone size: once
D gene: .
CDR3 DNA: TGCAGCGTCGTGAGTCGGCTCGGCGAGACCCAGTACTTC
CDR3 protein: CSVVSRLGETQYF

V gene: TRBV5-1
CDR3 length: 15
J gene: TRBJ2-5
clone size: .
D gene: TRBD2
CDR3 DNA: TGCGCCAGCAGCTTTACTAGCGGGTACCAAGAGACCCAGTACTTC
CDR3 protein: CASSFTSGYQETQYF

V gene: TRBV6-5
CDR3 length: 15
J gene: TRBJ2-5
clone size: few
D gene: TRBD2
CDR3 DNA: TGTGCCAGCAGTAGAGGGACTAGCGGGAGAGAGACCCAGTACTTC
CDR3 protein: CASSRGTSGRETQYF

V gene: TRBV7-9
CDR3 length: 14
J gene: TRBJ2-1
clone size: .
D gene: .
CDR3 DNA: TGTGCCAGCAGCCATAATACCGGAGACAATGAGCAGTTCTTC
CDR3 protein: CASSHNTGDNEQFF

V gene: TRBV5-1
CDR3 length: 15
J gene: TRBJ2-7
clone size: once
D gene: .
CDR3 DNA: TGCGCCAGCAGCCCCCAGACAGCGACAGTCTACGAGCAGTACTTC
CDR3 protein: CASSPQTATVYEQYF

V gene: TRBV9
CDR3 length: 15
J gene: TRBJ1-1
clone size: once
D gene: TRBD1
CDR3 DNA: TGTGCCTGCAGCTTCACCTGGACAGGGAACACTGAAGCTTTCTTT
CDR3 protein: CACSFTWTGNTEAFF

V gene: TRBV6-6
CDR3 length: 11
J gene: TRBJ2-5
clone size: .
D gene: .
CDR3 DNA: TGTGCCAGCGTAGACGGGGAGACCCAGTACTTC
CDR3 protein: CASVDGETQYF

V gene: TRBV7-2
CDR3 length: 12
J gene: TRBJ1-5
clone size: .
D gene: .
CDR3 DNA: TGTGCCAGCAGCTTCCCCGGGCTGCCCCAGCATTTT
CDR3 protein: CASSFPGLPQHF

V gene: TRBV29-1
CDR3 length: 14
J gene: TRBJ1-1
clone size: few
D gene: .
CDR3 DNA: TGCAGCGTTGAGGTCCGGGGGAGTGAAACTGAAGCTTTCTTT
CDR3 protein: CSVEVRGSETEAFF

V gene: TRBV29-1
CDR3 length: 14
J gene: TRBJ2-6
clone size: .
D gene: .
CDR3 DNA: TGCAGCGTTGGTTTAACGACTGGGGCCAACGTCCTGACTTTC
CDR3 protein: CSVGLTTGANVLTF